This TCR beta chain is drawn from a study of cytomegalovirus exposure and HLA in healthy donors. Losses at the gene ends were 4 bases for V and 4 bases for J; bases not matched to a gene: 5. This CDR3 is 15 amino acids long. Germline-derived CDR1 and CDR2 are SGHNT and YYREEE (reference sequence). Use of 60 Vbeta and 13 Jbeta primers characterized the PCR. Method: immunoSEQ multiplex PCR; TCRdb's copy keeps in-frame clones and lacks some. This sample contains about 76,000 clones. The J gene is TRBJ1-4, the V gene TRBV5-4, with 9 bases matching TRBD1. The sequenced sample consisted of PBMCs. The source of this sequence is a woman in her forties in good health and CMV-seropositive. In DNA form, the CDR3 reads TGTGCCAGCAGCACTCGGACAGGGGATAATGAAAAACTGTTTTTT. It specifies CASSTRTGDNEKLFF. Using reference TRBV5-4 and TRBJ1-4 for the parts outside the CDR3, the full variable domain is ETGVTQSPTHLIKTRGQQVTLRCSSQSGHNTVSWYQQALGQGPQFIFQYYREEENGRGNFPPRFSGLQFPNYSSELNVNALELDDSALYLCASSTRTGDNEKLFFGSGTQLSVL.